Below, 15 T cell receptor beta chains from the same sample are listed, as sequenced in a study of graft-versus-host responses after intestinal transplantation. Some clones are missing from TCRdb's copy, which holds only in-frame ones; the method was immunoSEQ multiplex PCR. The data hold tens of thousands of clones, with about 93% observed a single time. Material: PBMCs, obtained around 27 months after a first intestinal transplant, on the day of a second. Every receptor here comes from a human patient who received an intestinal transplant, so some T cells may come from the graft donor.

This sequence joins TRBV13 and TRBJ2-7, with a possible D match to TRBD1 (6 bases). Trimming took 3 bases from V and 3 from J, leaving 15 bases between them. The CDR3 covers 15 residues. Germline-derived CDR1 and CDR2 are PRHDT and FYEKMQ (reference sequence). For the CDR3, the DNA is TGTGCCAGCAGCTTTACTACAGGGTCCCTCTACGAGCAGTACTTC. Encoded protein: CASSFTTGSLYEQYF.

This chain connects TRBV5-1 to TRBJ1-5; D might be TRBD1 (5 bases). Deletions cut 0 bases from V and 3 bases from J, with 7 bases between. This CDR3 is 14 amino acids long. Germline V gene data show CDR1 as SGHRS and CDR2 as YFSETQ. Here the CDR3 reads CASSLGGNNQPQHF. As DNA, the CDR3 is TGCGCCAGCAGCTTGGGGGGCAACAATCAGCCCCAGCATTTT.

V and J are TRBV5-1 and TRBJ1-1, with D unclear. Germline V CDR1 and CDR2: SGHRS, YFSETQ. The V end lost 2 bases, the J end lost 0 bases, and 11 bases lay between the germline ends. The CDR3 loop spans 15 amino acids. The CDR3 spells CASSLLTRMNTEAFF. DNA of the CDR3: TGCGCCAGCAGCTTACTGACCCGAATGAACACTGAAGCTTTCTTT.

The chain has TRBV7-9 and TRBJ2-7, with 8 nucleotides matching TRBD1. Unmatched junction bases numbered 14, after V lost 5 bases and J lost 5 bases. Germline-derived CDR1 and CDR2 are SEHNR and FQNEAQ (reference sequence). The CDR3 covers 16 residues. CDR3 in DNA: TGTGCCAGCAGCCTATTGGACAGGGCCCTTGGGGACGAGCAGTACTTC. This encodes CASSLLDRALGDEQYF.

This chain connects TRBV11-2 to TRBJ2-7; 9 bases agree with TRBD2. The J segment lost 4 bases and the V segment lost 5 bases, leaving 9 bases of the junction unmatched. CDR1 is SGHAT, CDR2 FQNNGV, per germline. This CDR3 has 15 amino acids. CDR3 nucleotide sequence: TGTGCCAGCAGCCTCGCCCTACTAGCGGGTTACGAGCAGTACTTC. It yields the protein CASSLALLAGYEQYF.

The chain recombines TRBV19 with TRBJ2-1, with TRBD2 as a possible D gene (5 bases). CDR3 length equals 14 residues. V shed 7 bases and J shed 0 bases, with 10 bases lying between them. The germline CDR1 and CDR2 sequences are LNHDA and SQIVND (reference sequence). The CDR3 DNA reads TGTGCCAGTACCTCGGGGAGCTCCTACAATGAGCAGTTCTTC. This sequence encodes CASTSGSSYNEQFF.

The chain combines TRBV27 with TRBJ1-5; TRBD1 is a possible D gene (5 bases). The CDR3 consists of 14 residues. Germline CDR1 is MNHEY and CDR2 is SMNVEV (reference sequence). Trimming cost V 3 bases and J 3 bases, with 9 bases left between them. For the CDR3, the DNA is TGTGCCAGCAGTTTGGCAGGGACCAATCAGCCCCAGCATTTT. As protein: CASSLAGTNQPQHF.

The chain links TRBV4-2 to TRBJ2-2; 10 bases align to TRBD2. CDR3 length: 16 residues. Per germline, CDR1 LGHNA and CDR2 YNFKEQ. Germline trimming cut 2 bases from V and 6 bases from J; bases unmatched to any gene: 6. The CDR3 region is CASSQPPGLAPGELFF. The CDR3 region has the DNA TGTGCCAGCAGCCAACCCCCGGGACTAGCGCCCGGGGAGCTGTTTTTT.

This chain connects TRBV7-6 to TRBJ1-1; D is undetermined. The V and J ends lost 5 bases and 7 bases respectively, with 11 bases between them. The length of the CDR3 is 12 residues. The germline V gene encodes CDR1 SGHVS and CDR2 FNYEAQ. The CDR3 DNA reads TGTGCCAGCAGCCGCATACGACTTGAAGCTTTCTTT. Amino acids: CASSRIRLEAFF.

The CDR3 region has the DNA TGTGCCAGCGCCGGGGGTATCCAAGAGACCCAGTACTTC. It specifies CASAGGIQETQYF. The V gene is TRBV14, the J gene TRBJ2-5; possibly TRBD2 for D (6 bases). V was cut by 8 bases and J by 1 base, with 11 bases left in between. The CDR3 has 13 amino acids. Germline loops: CDR1 SGHDN, CDR2 FVKESK.

The chain couples TRBV12-5 to TRBJ1-2; 8 positions agree with TRBD1. The V gene end was trimmed by 5 bases and the J gene end by 2 bases; junction bases not matched to a gene: 22. There are 20 residues in the CDR3. CDR1 and CDR2 from the germline V gene are LGHNT and FRNRAP. CDR3 in DNA: TGTGCTAGTGGTCAGAAATATATTGGGACAGGAGGACAGGAAAACTATGGCTACACCTTC. Encoded protein: CASGQKYIGTGGQENYGYTF. The full variable domain, rest sourced from reference TRBV12-5 and TRBJ1-2, is DARVTQTPRHKVTEMGQEVTMRCQPILGHNTVFWYRQTMMQGLELLAYFRNRAPLDDSGMPKDRFSAEMPDATLATLKIQPSEPRDSAVYFCASGQKYIGTGGQENYGYTFGSGTRLTVV.

The chain employs TRBV6-5 and TRBJ2-5; TRBD2 is a possible D gene (6 bases). The CDR3 totals 15 residues. The V end lost 3 bases, the J end lost 5 bases, and 16 bases lay between the germline ends. CDR1 is MNHEY and CDR2 is SVGAGI in the germline V gene. Here the CDR3 DNA reads TGTGCCAGCAGTTATGGAACTAGAGGAGGGGAGACCCAGTACTTC. Its protein product is CASSYGTRGGETQYF.

V usage is TRBV19 and J usage is TRBJ2-7; a weak D match, TRBD2 (5 bases). The CDR3 extends over 12 amino acids. Germline loops: CDR1 LNHDA, CDR2 SQIVND (reference sequence). The V and J ends lost 3 bases and 6 bases respectively, with 9 bases between them. For the CDR3, the DNA is TGTGCCAGTAGTATTGAAGGGAGCGAGCAGTACTTC. The encoded protein is CASSIEGSEQYF.

This chain connects TRBV19 to TRBJ2-5; tentatively, D is TRBD1 (6 bases). The CDR3 runs 13 residues. The V gene lost 8 bases and the J gene lost 2 bases, with 12 bases spanning the gap. CDR1 LNHDA and CDR2 SQIVND come from the germline V gene (reference sequence). CDR3 in amino acids: CASQDSQQETQYF. The CDR3 DNA sequence: TGTGCCAGTCAGGACAGTCAGCAAGAGACCCAGTACTTC.

The chain carries TRBV30 and TRBJ2-2; 9 bases are shared with TRBD1. Germline CDR1 GTSNPN, CDR2 SVGIG (reference sequence). The CDR3 is made up of 15 amino acids. V was pared by 8 bases and J by 2 bases, with 9 bases of the junction left unmatched. CDR3: CAGPRTGANTGELFF. In DNA form, the CDR3 reads TGTGCCGGACCCCGGACAGGGGCCAACACCGGGGAGCTGTTTTTT.